The rows below give T cell receptor beta chains drawn from one sample of a study of PD-L1 blockade in urothelial cancer. Here immunoSEQ multiplex PCR was the method, and the copy in TCRdb shows in-frame clones only, minus some. The data hold some 60,000 clones, with just over 85% observed a single time. Material: PBMCs, obtained around atezolizumab (anti-PD-L1) treatment. These receptors all stem from a man aged 45-65 years with urothelial cancer. The CDR3 runs from the conserved cysteine through the conserved F or W. The D gene is left open where the match is weak. The size field is filled for only some rows; it gives once, few, many or a size class.

.	TRBJ1-5	.	TRBV10-2	TGCGCCAGCAGACACAATAGCGACAATCAGCCCCAGCATTTT	CASRHNSDNQPQHF
.	TRBJ1-4	.	TRBV14	TGTGCCAGCAGCCAAGTTCCGAGTGAAAAACTGTTTTTT	CASSQVPSEKLFF
.	TRBJ2-7	.	TRBV30	TGTGCCTGGACGTGGGGAGGCTACGAGCAGTACTTC	CAWTWGGYEQYF
.	TRBJ1-3	.	TRBV7-2	TGTGCCAGCAGCTTATACTCCCATGGGACAAGCGCTGGAAACACCATATATTTT	CASSLYSHGTSAGNTIYF
TRBD1	TRBJ1-5	.	TRBV13	TGTGCCAGCAGCGGAGGACAGGGTTTGAGCAATCAGCCCCAGCATTTT	CASSGGQGLSNQPQHF
TRBD2	TRBJ2-1	.	TRBV7-9	TGTGCCAGCAGCTCGAGCCTGGGACTAGCGGGAGCCCCCCGCAATGAGCAGTTCTTC	CASSSSLGLAGAPRNEQFF
.	TRBJ2-7	.	TRBV7-2	TGTGCCAGCAGCCCCCGGGACATCTACGAGCAGTACTTC	CASSPRDIYEQYF
.	TRBJ2-2	.	TRBV15	TGTGCCACCAGCATCCGGTACTCGAACACCGGGGAGCTGTTTTTT	CATSIRYSNTGELFF
.	TRBJ2-7	.	TRBV7-2	TGTGCCAGCAGCTTACGACGAGGCTCTGGAGAGCAGTACTTC	CASSLRRGSGEQYF
.	TRBJ2-1	.	TRBV11-3	TGTGCCAGCAGCTTACGGGGGGCAGGGGGCCACAATGAGCAGTTCTTC	CASSLRGAGGHNEQFF
.	TRBJ2-5	.	TRBV6-6	TGTGCCAGCAGTTTCCCCGGGACTGCCCAAGAGACCCAGTACTTC	CASSFPGTAQETQYF
.	TRBJ2-1	.	TRBV6-5	TGTGCCAGCAGTAAAGGGGGTCGCTACAATGAGCAGTTCTTC	CASSKGGRYNEQFF
TRBD1	TRBJ2-1	.	TRBV28	TGTGCCAGCAGCCCCCGACAGGGGGTTTTCGAGCAGTTCTTC	CASSPRQGVFEQFF
.	TRBJ2-5	once	TRBV9	TGTGCCAGCAGCGTAGGGAATGGGGGGCAAGAGACCCAGTACTTC	CASSVGNGGQETQYF
TRBD1	TRBJ1-5	.	TRBV28	TGTGCCAGCAGTTTACGGACAGGGCCTGTGTTAGGGCCCCAGCATTTT	CASSLRTGPVLGPQHF
TRBD1	TRBJ1-2	.	TRBV7-2	TGTGCCAGCAGCTTTTCACGGACAGGGTCGAAGGGCTACACCTTC	CASSFSRTGSKGYTF
TRBD2	TRBJ2-7	.	TRBV18	TGTGCCAGCTCACCAAGGGGGCTAGCGGGGGCCCCCTACGAGCAGTACTTC	CASSPRGLAGAPYEQYF
TRBD1	TRBJ2-3	.	TRBV25-1	TGTGCCAGCGGACAGGGGTCCACAGATACGCAGTATTTT	CASGQGSTDTQYF
TRBD1	TRBJ1-4	.	TRBV28	TGTGCCAGCAGTATGCCGACAGGGGCTAATGAAAAACTGTTTTTT	CASSMPTGANEKLFF
.	TRBJ2-7	.	TRBV18	TGTGCCAGCTCACCACCGGGCAAGAGCTACGAGCAGTACTTC	CASSPPGKSYEQYF
TRBD2	TRBJ2-1	.	TRBV25-1	TGTGCCAGCAGTGAACCTTGGACTAGCGGCTACAATGAGCAGTTCTTC	CASSEPWTSGYNEQFF
TRBD1	TRBJ1-5	.	TRBV7-9	TGTGCCAGCAGCTTAGGGACAGGGGCCAATCAGCCCCAGCATTTT	CASSLGTGANQPQHF
TRBD1	TRBJ2-6	.	TRBV18	TGTGCCAGCTCACGGACAGGGTTAACTGGGGCCAACGTCCTGACTTTC	CASSRTGLTGANVLTF
TRBD2	TRBJ2-7	.	TRBV6-6	TGTGCCAGCAGTTTGCGGGAGGTGGGCTACGAGCAGTACTTC	CASSLREVGYEQYF
TRBD1	TRBJ1-2	once	TRBV29-1	TGCAGCGCTGAAACAGGGGGAGACTATGGCTACACCTTC	CSAETGGDYGYTF
.	TRBJ1-6	.	TRBV19	TGTGCCAGTAGTAGGGCAGGCAACCTGGATTCACCCCTCCACTTT	CASSRAGNLDSPLHF
.	TRBJ1-5	.	TRBV6-4	TGTGCCAGCAGTGACGAGAGGAACAATCAGCCCCAGCATTTT	CASSDERNNQPQHF
TRBD1	TRBJ1-4	.	TRBV30	TGTGCCTGGAGTGTAGGGGGCGATGGAGAAAAACTGTTTTTT	CAWSVGGDGEKLFF
.	TRBJ1-5	once	TRBV11-2	TGTGCCAGCAGCTTAGATGGGCCAGGGAGGGGTCAGCCCCAGCATTTT	CASSLDGPGRGQPQHF
TRBD2	TRBJ2-2	.	TRBV27	TGTGCCAGCAGTTCGTGGACTAGCGTAGTTCGGACCGGGGAGCTGTTTTTT	CASSSWTSVVRTGELFF
.	TRBJ2-7	.	TRBV2	TGTGCCGGATCCAGGGGTACCTACGAGCAGTACTTC	CAGSRGTYEQYF
.	TRBJ2-2	few	TRBV4-2	TGTGCCAGCAGCCAAGTGCTCAGTTCGAACACCGGGGAGCTGTTTTTT	CASSQVLSSNTGELFF
TRBD2	TRBJ2-7	.	TRBV7-9	TGTGCCAGCAGCTCCCTGGGGCTAGCGGCATACGAGCAGTACTTC	CASSSLGLAAYEQYF
.	TRBJ2-1	.	TRBV9	TGTGCCAGCAGCTCGACGGGTCTAGCCTACAATGAGCAGTTCTTC	CASSSTGLAYNEQFF
TRBD2	TRBJ2-3	.	TRBV18	TGTGCCAGCTCAGCCACTAGCGGGAGAACAGATACGCAGTATTTT	CASSATSGRTDTQYF
.	TRBJ2-2	.	TRBV4-1	TGCGCCAGCAGCCAAGGGACAAATCCCGGGGAGCTGTTTTTT	CASSQGTNPGELFF
.	TRBJ1-5	.	TRBV28	TGTGCCAGCAGCTCAACAGGTTATAGCAATCAGCCCCAGCATTTT	CASSSTGYSNQPQHF
.	TRBJ1-5	.	TRBV6-1	TGTGCCAGCAGTGAAGTGTCACTCATTAGCAATCAGCCCCAGCATTTT	CASSEVSLISNQPQHF
.	TRBJ1-1	.	TRBV2	TGTGCCAGCAGTGAAGGGACATTGAACACTGAAGCTTTCTTT	CASSEGTLNTEAFF
.	TRBJ1-2	.	TRBV23-1	TGCGCCAGCAGTCAATGTGGAGGTTCTAACTATGGCTACACCTTC	CASSQCGGSNYGYTF
.	TRBJ2-5	few	TRBV5-1	TGCGCCAGCAGCTTGGCCCCTCAGGGAGAGACCCAGTACTTC	CASSLAPQGETQYF
.	TRBJ1-1	.	TRBV28	TGTGCCAGCAGTTTACGAGGGGAAGCTTTCTTT	CASSLRGEAFF
.	TRBJ1-4	.	TRBV27	TGTGCCAGCAGTCCTACAGGGAAAACTAATGAAAAACTGTTTTTT	CASSPTGKTNEKLFF
.	TRBJ1-4	.	TRBV30	TGTGCCTGGAGCGGCGGTTTTAATGAAAAACTGTTTTTT	CAWSGGFNEKLFF
.	TRBJ2-7	.	TRBV4-1	TGCGCCAGCAGCCAAGATTCGGGGAGCCTCTACGAGCAGTACTTC	CASSQDSGSLYEQYF
.	TRBJ2-2	once	TRBV2	TGTGCCAGCCGAAAGCGGATGGACACCGGGGAGCTGTTTTTT	CASRKRMDTGELFF
TRBD1	TRBJ1-2	.	TRBV28	TGTGCCAGCTTTTCCCCGCTGTGGGGCGCGGACAGGGAGCGCGGCTATGGCTACACCTTC	CASFSPLWGADRERGYGYTF
.	TRBJ1-6	.	TRBV6-4	TGTGCCAGCAGTGACATGGGGGGATGGAATTCACCCCTCCACTTT	CASSDMGGWNSPLHF
TRBD1	TRBJ1-2	.	TRBV27	TGTGCCAGCAGTTTATCCGGGACAGTCTATGGCTACACCTTC	CASSLSGTVYGYTF
TRBD1	TRBJ1-6	.	TRBV11-2	TGTGCCAGCGAGGGACAGGGGTTTTCACCCCTCCACTTT	CASEGQGFSPLHF
TRBD2	TRBJ2-7	.	TRBV19	TGTGCCAGTAGTTCAAGGACTAGCGGGAGTTTCGAGCAGTACTTC	CASSSRTSGSFEQYF
.	TRBJ2-1	.	TRBV5-4	TGTGCCAGCAGCTTCCGACAGATTCTAAGCGATGAGCAGTTCTTC	CASSFRQILSDEQFF
.	TRBJ2-2	.	TRBV28	TGTGCCAGCAGTTCCCTACCCACTGGGGAGCTGTTTTTT	CASSSLPTGELFF